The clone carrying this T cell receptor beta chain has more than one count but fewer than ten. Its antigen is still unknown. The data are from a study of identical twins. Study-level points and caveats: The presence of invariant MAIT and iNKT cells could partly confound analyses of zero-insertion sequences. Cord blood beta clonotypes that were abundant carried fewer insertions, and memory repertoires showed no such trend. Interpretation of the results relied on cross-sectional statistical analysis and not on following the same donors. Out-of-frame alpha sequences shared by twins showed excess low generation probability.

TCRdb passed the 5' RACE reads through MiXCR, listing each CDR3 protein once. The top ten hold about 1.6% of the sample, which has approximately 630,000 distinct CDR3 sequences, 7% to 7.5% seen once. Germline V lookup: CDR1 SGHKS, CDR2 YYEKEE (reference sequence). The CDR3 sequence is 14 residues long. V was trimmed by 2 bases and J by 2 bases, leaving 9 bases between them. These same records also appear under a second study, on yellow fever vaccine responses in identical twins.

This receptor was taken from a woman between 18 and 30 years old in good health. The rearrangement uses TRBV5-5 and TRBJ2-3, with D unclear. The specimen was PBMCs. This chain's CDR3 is CASSLKSPTDTQYF. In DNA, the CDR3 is TGTGCCAGCAGCTTAAAGAGCCCCACAGATACGCAGTATTTT.